Below, 24 T cell receptor beta chains from the same sample are listed, as sequenced in a study of tumor and adjacent non-tumor tissue in lung cancer. This sample's RNA came from whole unsorted tissue. Three rounds of nested PCR, following a modified ARM-PCR protocol, produced the TCRbeta library. TCRdb used MiXCR to reprocess the multiplex PCR reads, holding one entry per CDR3 protein. The data contain just over 200,000 distinct CDR3 sequences, over 55% of them singletons. The specimen was lung tumor tissue. The receptor source for this set is a man aged 55-75 years with non-small cell lung cancer.

For this clonotype: The junction and the germline gene differ at one end; a read error may be behind it. This chain links TRBV6-1 with TRBJ1-2, with a possible D match to TRBD1 (5 bases). The CDR3 covers 14 residues. The germline V gene has CDR1 MNHNS and CDR2 SASEGT. The CDR3 spells CASCEGMRNYGYTF. The CDR3, as DNA: TGTGCCAGCTGTGAGGGGATGCGGAACTATGGCTACACCTTC.

On this clonotype itself: The germline gene is not matched at one end of the junction; a read error may be the cause. V usage is TRBV20-1 and J usage is TRBJ1-3; D is ambiguous. The CDR3 has 16 amino acids. Germline CDR1 is DFQATT and CDR2 is SNEGSKA (reference sequence). The CDR3 DNA sequence: TGCAGTGCTGGGCCATCCAGGAGATACTCTGGAAACGCCATATATTTT. Translating it yields CSAGPSRRYSGNAIYF.

As for this clonotype: A read error may produce the germline difference seen at one junction end. The CDR3 nucleotides are TGTACCAGCAGCTCCGACACTGAAGCTTTGTTT. Its protein product is CTSSSDTEALF. This rearrangement joins TRBV11-3 to TRBJ1-1; no clear D. The CDR3 covers 11 residues. Germline CDR1 is SGHNT and CDR2 is YENEEA.

The rearrangement links TRBV20-1 to TRBJ2-3; 7 nucleotides agree with TRBD1. The germline gives CDR1 DFQATT, CDR2 SNEGSKA (reference sequence). V lost 3 bases and J lost 1; bases outside the gene matches: 1. This CDR3 is built from 13 residues. CDR3 loop: CSASTGGTDTQYF. The CDR3 DNA reads as TGCAGTGCTAGTACAGGGGGCACAGATACGCAGTATTTT.

With respect to this clonotype: The junction departs from the called germline gene at one end, perhaps through a read error. V gene TRBV11-3 combines with J gene TRBJ2-5; perhaps D is TRBD1 or TRBD2 (5 bases each). The CDR3 contains 15 residues. Per germline, CDR1 SGHNT and CDR2 YENEEA. The CDR3 loop is CASSPPQRLGEIQYF. The CDR3 DNA reads TGTGCCAGCAGCCCACCGCAGAGGCTGGGGGAGATCCAGTACTTC.

V is TRBV6-1 and J is TRBJ1-5; D not certain. This CDR3 has 12 residues. CDR1 is MNHNS, CDR2 SASEGT, per germline. The CDR3 sequence is CTNQWRNQPQHF. CDR3 nucleotide sequence: TGTACAAACCAGTGGCGAAATCAGCCCCAGCATTTT.

The rearrangement links TRBV12-3 or TRBV12-4 to TRBJ2-2; tentative D call: TRBD2 (5 bases). This CDR3 is 14 amino acids long. V lost 7 bases to trimming and J lost 6 bases, with 15 bases between them. The CDR3 region is CASNASAGAGELFF. CDR3 coding DNA: TGTGCCAGCAATGCGTCGGCGGGTGCCGGGGAGCTGTTTTTT.

This clonotype was picked up a small number of times. One end of the junction fails to match germline, which may point to a read error. This chain connects TRBV20-1 to TRBJ2-2; no firm D call. CDR1 and CDR2 from the germline V gene are DFQATT and SNEGSKA (reference sequence). The CDR3 runs 13 residues. The CDR3 DNA reads as TGCAGTGTTAGAGTTGGGTTCACCGGGGAGCTGTTTTTT. Amino acids: CSVRVGFTGELFF.

Comment on this clonotype: An end of the junction differs from the germline gene, which may be a read error. CDR3 nucleotides: TGTGCCAGGAGCCGCCGGGGCAGGGAGCGGCAGCCCCAACATTTT. Amino acid sequence: CARSRRGRERQPQHF. The chain is built from TRBV6-2 or TRBV6-3 and TRBJ1-5; possibly TRBD1 for D (5 bases). Germline V gives CDR1 MNHEY, CDR2 SVGEGT. This CDR3 region has 15 residues.

Note on this clonotype: No conserved phenylalanine or tryptophan ends this CDR3, so it is likely a read error. The rearrangement joins TRBV11-1 to TRBJ2-1; D ambiguous. The V gene lost 1 base and the J gene lost 4 bases, with 5 bases spanning the gap. The CDR3 covers 13 residues. Germline values: CDR1 SGHAT, CDR2 FQDESV (reference sequence). Here the CDR3 reads CASSLEGYNEQFI. In DNA form, the CDR3 reads TGTGCCAGCAGCTTAGAAGGGTACAATGAGCAGTTCATC.

About this clonotype: This likely comes from a read error, as the CDR3 has no conserved phenylalanine or tryptophan at its end. The chain combines TRBV12-5 with TRBJ2-1; unclear D gene. Germline loops: CDR1 LGHNT, CDR2 FRNRAP. Trimming pared 6 bases from V and 7 bases from J, leaving 10 bases between. This CDR3 comprises 12 residues. The CDR3, as DNA: TGTGCTAGTGGCCACCGGAGAAATGAGCAGTTCTCC. Amino acids: CASGHRRNEQFS.

The V and J genes are TRBV11-2 and TRBJ1-1; TRBD1 agrees at 7 bases. The germline V gene encodes CDR1 SGHAT and CDR2 FQNNGV. V gave up 2 bases and J gave up 1 base; unmatched junction bases: 4. The CDR3 length is 15 residues. The CDR3 region has the DNA TGTGCCAGCAGCTTACAGGGGGTCTGGAACACTGAAGCTTTCTTT. Its translation: CASSLQGVWNTEAFF.

Ten or more counts support this clonotype. The rearrangement uses TRBV6-1 and TRBJ1-1; D unresolved. Germline V CDR1 and CDR2: MNHNS, SASEGT. The V end lost 2 bases, the J end lost 0 bases, and 7 bases lay between the germline ends. This CDR3 region has 14 residues. The CDR3 DNA sequence: TGTGCCAGCAGTGAAAGTAGACTGAACACTGAAGCTTTCTTT. Translated, it gives CASSESRLNTEAFF.

The V and J genes are TRBV12-3 or TRBV12-4 and TRBJ1-4; perhaps TRBD1 as D (6 bases). The CDR3 length is 13 residues. With 9 bases removed from V and 7 bases from J, the gap between germline ends came to 15 bases. For the CDR3, the DNA is TGTGCCAGGATCAGGGGCTGGGGTGAAAAACTGTTTTTT. Translating gives CARIRGWGEKLFF.

This clonotype was found a few times. Germline and junction disagree at one end, which may indicate a read error. The chain joins TRBV12-3 or TRBV12-4 to TRBJ2-3, with D uncertain. The CDR3 loop spans 13 amino acids. The CDR3 is CASTLVSTDTQYF. CDR3 DNA: TGTGCCAGCACCCTCGTTAGTACAGATACGCAGTATTTC.

Concerning this clonotype: This may be a read error: a much more frequent sequence differs by one nucleotide. The chain is built from TRBV12-3 or TRBV12-4 and TRBJ1-3; no clear D gene. The CDR3 has 16 residues. V was pared by 4 bases and J by 0 bases, with 13 bases between. DNA for the CDR3: TGTGCCAGCAGTTCCTACCCAACCCCCTCTGGAAACACCATATATTTT. Translated: CASSSYPTPSGNTIYF.

As concerns this clonotype: One end of the junction varies from germline; a read error may be responsible. The rearrangement uses TRBV5-1 and TRBJ2-7, with a possible D match to TRBD1 (6 bases). This CDR3 contains 15 residues. Looked up from germline, CDR1 is SGHRS and CDR2 is YFSETQ. This CDR3 is CASSLASGAFYEPYF. CDR3 in DNA: TGCGCCAGCAGCTTGGCCTCAGGGGCTTTCTACGAGCCGTACTTC.

As regards this clonotype: Given a much more abundant clone one base away, this may be a read error. Since no conserved phenylalanine or tryptophan closes the CDR3, a read error is the likely cause. The chain joins TRBV11-2 to TRBJ2-3; 8 positions match TRBD2. After removal of 4 bases from V and 4 bases from J, the junction contained 4 bases not matched to a gene. The CDR3 totals 14 residues. The V gene's germline CDR1 is SGHAT and CDR2 FQNNGV. CDR3 sequence (DNA): TGTGCCAGCAGCTCCCTAGCGGGTGCAGATACGCAGTATTAT. As protein: CASSSLAGADTQYY.

To note about this clonotype: The junction does not match germline at one end; this may be a read error. The genes are TRBV13 and TRBJ2-5; TRBD1 matches at 8 bases. The CDR3 is 16 residues long. CDR1 and CDR2 (germline): PRHDT, FYEKMQ (reference sequence). Here the CDR3 reads CASSLKEPGGAGTQYF. Written as DNA, the CDR3 is TGTGCCAGCAGCTTAAAAGAGCCAGGGGGCGCGGGGACCCAGTATTTC.

CDR3 sequence reads: CSAREKEVGRGVGAFF. The CDR3 coding sequence is TGCAGTGCTAGAGAAAAGGAGGTAGGGAGAGGAGTTGGAGCTTTCTTT. The gene calls are TRBV20-1 and TRBJ1-1; D remains unclear. Per germline, CDR1 DFQATT and CDR2 SNEGSKA (reference sequence). The CDR3 covers 16 residues. The V and J ends lost 0 bases and 10 bases respectively, with 24 bases between them.

The V and J genes are TRBV29-1 and TRBJ2-3; tentatively, D is TRBD1 (5 bases). This CDR3 spans 14 amino acids. Germline CDR1 SQVTM, CDR2 ANQGSEA. Trimming removed 8 bases from V and 2 bases from J, with 17 bases in between. In DNA form, the CDR3 reads TGCAGCACCACGACAGACCCGATCACAGATACGCAGTATTTT. This sequence encodes CSTTTDPITDTQYF.

The rearrangement uses TRBV12-3 or TRBV12-4 and TRBJ1-1; D unresolved. V was shortened by 6 bases and J by 5 bases, with 16 bases between the two germline ends. The CDR3 is made up of 14 amino acids. The CDR3 region is CASSSGQDGTEAFF. The CDR3 DNA reads TGTGCCAGCAGCTCCGGGCAGGATGGAACTGAAGCTTTCTTT.

This clonotype was seen repeatedly, ten times or more. This chain links TRBV20-1 with TRBJ2-5; D is possibly TRBD2 (6 bases). Germline CDR1 and CDR2: DFQATT and SNEGSKA (reference sequence). V gave up 3 bases and J gave up 5 bases, with 13 bases separating them. The CDR3 extends over 13 amino acids. The CDR3 loop reads CSASITAGETQYF. The CDR3 DNA reads TGCAGTGCTAGTATAACGGCGGGGGAGACCCAGTACTTC.

The chain links TRBV5-6 to TRBJ2-5; a weak D match, TRBD1 (6 bases). Germline V gives CDR1 SGHDT, CDR2 YYEEEE. CDR3 length: 16 residues. Trimming left V 1 base short and J 7 bases short, with 20 bases between. CDR3 in DNA: TGTGCCAGCAGCTTGCTCTCTTACGGACAGCGGAGGACCCAGTACTTC. Its protein product is CASSLLSYGQRRTQYF. The full variable domain, completed using reference TRBV5-6 and TRBJ2-5, is DAGVTQSPTHLIKTRGQQVTLRCSPKSGHDTVSWYQQALGQGPQFIFQYYEEEERQRGNFPDRFSGHQFPNYSSELNVNALLLGDSALYLCASSLLSYGQRRTQYFGPGTRLLVL.